A selection of T cell receptor beta chains follows, all from one sample in a study of T-cell memory formation after mild COVID-19. One entry per CDR3 protein results from TCRdb running MiXCR on the 5' RACE reads. The sample carries under 250,000 distinct CDR3 sequences, roughly 14% recorded once. Source material: PBMCs or a T cell subset sorted from them (not recorded which). These receptors were obtained from an adult woman who had mild COVID-19 (a few samples of this study predate the infection). Cell type and time point are not known. The CDR3 runs from the conserved cysteine through the conserved F or W. A D gene is named only where the DNA matches it firmly. Clone size is shown for a subset of rows, as once, few, many or a class of expanded clone.

cdr3_aa | cdr3_nt | j_call | clone_size | d_call | v_call | cdr3_length
CASSSGTDNSPLHF | TGTGCCAGCAGCTCCGGGACAGATAATTCACCCCTCCACTTT | TRBJ1-6 | many | TRBD1 | TRBV12-3/TRBV12-4 | 14
CSAHHDREGSEQFF | TGCAGTGCCCATCATGACAGGGAGGGTAGTGAGCAGTTCTTC | TRBJ2-1 | - | - | TRBV20-1 | 14
CASMERGGKDTQYF | TGTGCCAGCATGGAGCGGGGGGGCAAAGATACGCAGTATTTT | TRBJ2-3 | - | TRBD2 | TRBV2 | 14
CASSMSAKILYNEQFF | TGTGCCAGTAGTATGAGCGCGAAGATACTGTACAATGAGCAGTTCTTC | TRBJ2-1 | - | - | TRBV19 | 16
CASSEGWGVGNTIYF | TGTGCCAGCAGTGAAGGCTGGGGGGTTGGAAACACCATATATTTT | TRBJ1-3 | - | - | TRBV6-1 | 15
CASSPGTYRGQETQYF | TGCGCCAGCAGCCCAGGGACCTACCGAGGCCAAGAGACCCAGTACTTC | TRBJ2-5 | - | - | TRBV5-1 | 16
CASSSMAQPQHF | TGTGCCAGCAGTAGCATGGCTCAGCCACAGCATTTT | TRBJ1-5 | - | - | TRBV12-3/TRBV12-4 | 12
CASSPDQGRGGYNEQFF | TGTGCCAGCAGCCCCGACCAGGGGCGCGGGGGGTACAATGAGCAGTTCTTC | TRBJ2-1 | - | TRBD2 | TRBV7-9 | 17
CASSLVPGGGETQYF | TGTGCCAGCAGCTTAGTCCCAGGGGGGGGAGAGACCCAGTACTTC | TRBJ2-5 | - | - | TRBV7-2 | 15
CASSLQAVRPEAFF | TGTGCCAGCAGTTTGCAGGCGGTGAGACCTGAAGCTTTCTTT | TRBJ1-1 | few | - | TRBV12-3/TRBV12-4 | 14
CASSIEGTGKQPQHF | TGTGCCAGTAGTATAGAAGGGACAGGGAAACAGCCCCAGCATTTT | TRBJ1-5 | few | TRBD1 | TRBV19 | 15
CASRSGGLAGGEKYF | TGTGCCAGCAGATCCGGGGGACTAGCGGGAGGGGAGAAGTACTTC | TRBJ2-7 | - | TRBD2 | TRBV28 | 15
CASSDPGASGRYEQFF | TGTGCCAGCAGTGACCCCGGGGCTAGCGGGAGATATGAGCAGTTCTTC | TRBJ2-1 | few | TRBD2 | TRBV25-1 | 16
CASSKGQGVGGYTF | TGTGCCAGCAGCAAGGGACAGGGTGTTGGTGGCTACACCTTC | TRBJ1-2 | - | TRBD1 | TRBV5-5 | 14
CASSLYTPRDYGYTF | TGTGCCAGCAGTTTATACACCCCGAGGGACTATGGCTACACCTTC | TRBJ1-2 | - | - | TRBV28 | 15
CASSLVTQEETQYF | TGTGCCAGCAGCTTGGTGACGCAGGAAGAGACCCAGTACTTC | TRBJ2-5 | few | - | TRBV5-6 | 14
CATTTSGGTDTQYF | TGCGCCACCACCACTAGCGGGGGCACAGATACGCAGTATTTT | TRBJ2-3 | - | TRBD2 | TRBV5-1 | 14
CASSEKGTNTEAFF | TGTGCCAGCAGTGAGAAAGGGACGAACACTGAAGCTTTCTTT | TRBJ1-1 | - | - | TRBV6-1 | 14
CASWGTGRAGELFF | TGTGCCAGCTGGGGCACCGGGAGGGCCGGGGAGCTGTTTTTT | TRBJ2-2 | few | TRBD2 | TRBV7-2 | 14
CASSLHASGSTDTQYF | TGTGCCAGCAGCTTACATGCTAGCGGTAGCACAGATACGCAGTATTTT | TRBJ2-3 | - | TRBD2 | TRBV7-8 | 16
CASSLDGGLSLYEQYF | TGTGCCAGCAGCTTAGATGGTGGACTTTCGCTCTACGAGCAGTACTTC | TRBJ2-7 | once | - | TRBV11-2 | 16
CSATDRGHSYGYTF | TGCAGTGCTACGGACAGGGGGCATAGCTATGGCTACACCTTC | TRBJ1-2 | - | TRBD1 | TRBV20-1 | 14
CASTPTRAPYEQYF | TGTGCCAGCACTCCCACCCGGGCTCCCTACGAGCAGTACTTC | TRBJ2-7 | many | - | TRBV6-5 | 14
CSARDGQRGGPDTQYF | TGCAGTGCTAGAGATGGGCAACGGGGGGGCCCCGATACGCAGTATTTT | TRBJ2-3 | - | TRBD2 | TRBV20-1 | 16
CASSWDAQGGSPLHF | TGTGCCAGCAGCTGGGACGCACAGGGGGGATCACCCCTCCACTTT | TRBJ1-6 | few | TRBD1 | TRBV5-6 | 15
CASSVNAFGVMLF | TGTGCCAGCAGCGTCAACGCCTTTGGGGTGATGCTCTTC | TRBJ2-1 | - | - | TRBV9 | 13